This T cell receptor beta chain was recovered during a study of blood T cell repertoires in COVID-19. The ends lost 3 bases at V and 10 bases at J; junction bases unmatched: 7. The CDR3 loop spans 15 amino acids. Germline loops: CDR1 MNHEY, CDR2 SMNVEV (reference sequence). Clones were read by immunoSEQ multiplex PCR, and TCRdb kept only the in-frame ones, dropping some. The sample includes more than 200,000 clones, roughly four fifths of them seen just once. This TCR came from an elderly man with acute or convalescent COVID-19. V gene TRBV27 combines with J gene TRBJ2-1; 12 bases fit TRBD2. Specimen: peripheral blood. CDR3 sequence (DNA): TGTGCCAGCAGTTTGACTAGCGGGGGTATTGGGGAGCAGTTCTTC. This gives the protein CASSLTSGGIGEQFF.